These 2 T cell receptor beta chains were all obtained from the same sample, sequenced in a study of shared clonotypes between healthy human individuals. Only in-frame clones appear in the TCRdb table, and some are missing; sequencing was by immunoSEQ multiplex PCR. The sample has some 2.1 million clones; about 95% are singletons. Naivety among CD8 cells was defined by CD45RO negativity and positive CCR7 selection, thereby excluding terminally differentiated effector memory CD45RA+ cells. What was sequenced was naive CD8+ T cells sorted from blood. All receptors come from a man younger than 35 in good health.

The chain carries TRBV18 and TRBJ2-2; the D gene is possibly TRBD1 (5 bases). There are 15 residues in the CDR3. Between the trimmed V and J ends, which lost 3 bases and 0 bases, there was a span of 8 bases. Germline loops: CDR1 KGHSH, CDR2 LQKENI. The CDR3 DNA reads as TGTGCCAGCTCACCCGACAGACCGAACACCGGGGAGCTGTTTTTT. Residues: CASSPDRPNTGELFF.

The chain's CDR3 is CASTRGEGSYEQYF. CDR3 DNA sequence: TGTGCCAGTACCCGAGGGGAGGGTTCCTACGAGCAGTACTTC. The rearrangement uses TRBV19 and TRBJ2-7, with 7 bases identical to TRBD2. V was pared by 7 bases and J by 1 base, with 7 bases of the junction left unmatched. Germline CDR1 is LNHDA and CDR2 is SQIVND (reference sequence). CDR3 length: 14 residues. Combining the CDR3 with reference TRBV19 and TRBJ2-7 gives the whole variable domain DGGITQSPKYLFRKEGQNVTLSCEQNLNHDAMYWYRQDPGQGLRLIYYSQIVNDFQKGDIAEGYSVSREKKESFPLTVTSAQKNPTAFYLCASTRGEGSYEQYFGPGTRLTVT.